What follows are 23 T cell receptor beta chains derived from one specimen sequenced in a study of blood T cell repertoires in COVID-19. The assay was immunoSEQ multiplex PCR, and TCRdb's table has in-frame clones only and misses some. The sample holds almost 350,000 clones, more than 70% seen once. Material: PBMCs or T cells enriched from blood (not recorded which). The receptors shown here come from a woman in her twenties or thirties who had been exposed to COVID-19.

The chain has TRBV12-5 and TRBJ1-5; 9 bases agree with TRBD1. This CDR3 spans 17 amino acids. J was trimmed by 2 bases and V by 2 bases; bases with no gene match: 7. CDR1 is LGHNT and CDR2 is FRNRAP in the germline V gene. CDR3 sequence (DNA): TGTGCTAGTGGTTTGAGACTAACAGGGGGCGGCAATCAGCCCCAGCATTTT. Amino acids: CASGLRLTGGGNQPQHF.

V gene TRBV7-3 combines with J gene TRBJ2-1; 7 bases line up with TRBD1. The J segment lost 2 bases and the V segment lost 4 bases, leaving 5 bases of the junction unmatched. Germline V gives CDR1 SGHTA, CDR2 FQGTGA. The CDR3 extends over 15 amino acids. For the CDR3, the DNA is TGTGCCAGCAGCTCTAGACAGGGAACCTACAATGAGCAGTTCTTC. As protein: CASSSRQGTYNEQFF.

CDR3 bases: TGCGCCAGCTTTCTTGGGGGGATGAACACTGAAGCTTTCTTT. Protein product: CASFLGGMNTEAFF. The chain combines TRBV5-1 with TRBJ1-1; D is perhaps TRBD1 (5 bases). V gave up 7 bases and J gave up 0 bases, with 13 bases separating them. Germline V lookup: CDR1 SGHRS, CDR2 YFSETQ. This CDR3 spans 14 amino acids. Full variable domain (remainder filled in from reference TRBV5-1 and TRBJ1-1): KAGVTQTPRYLIKTRGQQVTLSCSPISGHRSVSWYQQTPGQGLQFLFEYFSETQRNKGNFPGRFSGRQFSNSRSEMNVSTLELGDSALYLCASFLGGMNTEAFFGQGTRLTVV.

The chain links TRBV7-9 to TRBJ2-1; D possibly corresponds to TRBD1 (6 bases). The CDR3 has 14 residues. The germline gives CDR1 SEHNR, CDR2 FQNEAQ (reference sequence). With 7 bases removed from V and 4 bases from J, the gap between germline ends came to 14 bases. The CDR3 loop reads CASTLLGGYNEQFF. The CDR3 DNA sequence: TGTGCCAGCACCCTCCTAGGGGGATACAATGAGCAGTTCTTC.

The rearrangement joins TRBV7-9 to TRBJ2-7; 12 bases agree with TRBD2. The germline V gene encodes CDR1 SEHNR and CDR2 FQNEAQ (reference sequence). V lost 5 bases, J lost 3 bases, and 14 bases stayed unmatched. The CDR3 is 18 residues long. This CDR3 reads CASSPTGLAGHEGYEQYF. The CDR3 bases are TGTGCCAGCAGCCCAACTGGACTAGCGGGACACGAGGGCTACGAGCAGTACTTC. Supplemented by reference TRBV7-9 and TRBJ2-7, the full variable domain reads DTGVSQNPRHKITKRGQNVTFRCDPISEHNRLYWYRQTLGQGPEFLTYFQNEAQLEKSRLLSDRFSAERPKGSFSTLEIQRTEQGDSAMYLCASSPTGLAGHEGYEQYFGPGTRLTVT.

This chain uses TRBV5-6 with TRBJ2-6; D is perhaps TRBD1 (5 bases). This CDR3 is 17 amino acids long. The V and J ends lost 4 bases and 0 bases respectively, with 14 bases between them. CDR1 is SGHDT and CDR2 is YYEEEE in the germline V gene. This CDR3 reads CASSRQGPSSGANVLTF. The CDR3 bases are TGTGCCAGCAGCAGGCAGGGTCCTAGCTCTGGGGCCAACGTCCTGACTTTC.

This sequence joins TRBV6-5 and TRBJ1-4; D unresolved. Germline assignment: CDR1 MNHEY and CDR2 SVGAGI. V lost 6 bases, J lost 8 bases, and 7 bases lay in between. The CDR3 contains 11 residues. CDR3 DNA: TGTGCCAGCAGACACAACGAAAAACTGTTTTTT. Its protein product is CASRHNEKLFF.

The chain uses TRBV11-3 and TRBJ2-5; a possible D gene is TRBD1 (6 bases). The CDR3 length is 15 residues. Trimming pared 5 bases from V and 5 bases from J, leaving 18 bases between. Germline values: CDR1 SGHNT, CDR2 YENEEA. CDR3 protein: CASSPSQATGETQYF. CDR3 in DNA: TGTGCCAGCAGCCCTTCCCAAGCCACAGGGGAGACCCAGTACTTC.

The chain carries TRBV5-1 and TRBJ2-7; the D gene is possibly TRBD2 (5 bases). From germline, CDR1 is SGHRS and CDR2 YFSETQ. The CDR3 is 12 amino acids. With 0 bases removed from V and 5 bases from J, the gap between germline ends came to 6 bases. The CDR3 DNA reads TGCGCCAGCAGCTTGGCCGGGGACGAGCAGTACTTC. It is translated as CASSLAGDEQYF.

V and J are TRBV5-1 and TRBJ2-3, with D perhaps TRBD2 (7 bases). From germline, CDR1 is SGHRS and CDR2 YFSETQ. The CDR3 totals 16 residues. V was pared by 4 bases and J by 2 bases, with 17 bases between. The CDR3 nucleotides read TGCGCCAGCAGCCTGGGGGGGCATCTCTCCACAGATACGCAGTATTTT. It yields the protein CASSLGGHLSTDTQYF.

The J gene is TRBJ2-1, the V gene TRBV20-1; D call uncertain. V lost 5 bases and J 4 bases, leaving 6 bases between the germline ends. CDR1 and CDR2 from the germline V gene are DFQATT and SNEGSKA (reference sequence). The CDR3 loop spans 11 amino acids. CDR3 bases: TGCAGTGCTCCCCGTTACAATGAGCAGTTCTTC. Protein product: CSAPRYNEQFF.

A single count supports this clone. The chain combines TRBV2 with TRBJ2-7; D may be TRBD2 (5 bases). The CDR3 is made up of 12 amino acids. Germline V gene data show CDR1 as SNHLY and CDR2 as FYNNEI. V lost 11 bases and J 4 bases, leaving 15 bases between the germline ends. In nucleotides, the CDR3 is TGTGCCGGGCGGGCACCGACTTACGAGCAGTACTTC. This gives the protein CAGRAPTYEQYF.

DNA for the CDR3: TGCGCCAGCAGCCAGGGGACAGGGCTTCTGGAAAAACTGTTTTTT. It specifies CASSQGTGLLEKLFF. V usage is TRBV4-1 and J usage is TRBJ1-4; 9 positions agree with TRBD1. V shed 3 bases and J 8 bases; nucleotides not matched to a gene: 7. Germline V gene data show CDR1 as MGHRA and CDR2 as YSYEKL. The CDR3 loop spans 15 amino acids.

This chain connects TRBV12-5 to TRBJ1-1; maybe TRBD1 (5 bases). The CDR3 spans 15 residues. Germline V CDR1 and CDR2: LGHNT, FRNRAP. Trimming removed 1 base from V and 3 bases from J, with 12 bases in between. The CDR3 spells CASGLGQGGDTEAFF. For the CDR3, the DNA is TGTGCTAGTGGTTTGGGCCAGGGAGGGGACACTGAAGCTTTCTTT.

The rearrangement links TRBV5-1 to TRBJ1-4; TRBD1 matches 8 bases. The V and J ends lost 4 bases and 6 bases, in that order; junction bases with no gene match: 5. Germline V gene data show CDR1 as SGHRS and CDR2 as YFSETQ. CDR3 length: 14 amino acids. CDR3 coding DNA: TGCGCCAGCAGCCCAGGGGGCTTAGATGAAAAACTGTTTTTT. It codes for CASSPGGLDEKLFF. Using reference TRBV5-1 and TRBJ1-4 for the parts outside the CDR3, the full variable domain is KAGVTQTPRYLIKTRGQQVTLSCSPISGHRSVSWYQQTPGQGLQFLFEYFSETQRNKGNFPGRFSGRQFSNSRSEMNVSTLELGDSALYLCASSPGGLDEKLFFGSGTQLSVL.

The chain joins TRBV11-2 to TRBJ1-4; 7 bases fit TRBD1. Germline CDR1 is SGHAT and CDR2 is FQNNGV. The CDR3 has 17 residues. Trimming took 3 bases from V and 8 from J; bases not matched to a gene: 15. Here the CDR3 DNA reads TGTGCCAGCAGCTTCTCATTAAAACAGGGGACGAGGGAAAAACTGTTTTTT. This sequence encodes CASSFSLKQGTREKLFF.

The V call is TRBV27, the J call TRBJ2-1, with 13 bases identical to TRBD2. The CDR3 has 17 amino acids. V trimming: 7 bases; J trimming: 4 bases; junction bases outside the gene matches: 10. Per germline, CDR1 MNHEY and CDR2 SMNVEV (reference sequence). In DNA form, the CDR3 reads TGTGCCAGCACCCCCGGACTAGCGGGAGTTGGTTACAATGAGCAGTTCTTC. Residues: CASTPGLAGVGYNEQFF.

This clone was seen only once. J is TRBJ2-3 and V is TRBV11-2, with 10 bases identical to TRBD2. Looked up from germline, CDR1 is SGHAT and CDR2 is FQNNGV. The CDR3 covers 15 residues. The V segment lost 3 bases and the J segment 7 bases; nucleotides outside the gene matches: 7. CDR3: CASSLEREGLNTQYF. CDR3 coding DNA: TGTGCCAGCAGCTTGGAGCGGGAGGGCCTTAATACGCAGTATTTT.

The chain has TRBV7-9 and TRBJ2-1; 9 bases are shared with TRBD1. Germline V gene sequence: CDR1 SEHNR, CDR2 FQNEAQ (reference sequence). CDR3 size: 16 residues. J lost 7 bases, V lost 1 base, and 8 bases had no gene match. CDR3 bases: TGTGCCAGCAGCTTAGAGGGACAGGGATTGGGGAATGAGCAGTTCTTC. It specifies CASSLEGQGLGNEQFF.

The table lists this clone with a few counts. The chain is built from TRBV5-4 and TRBJ2-7; D is undetermined. The CDR3 is 16 amino acids. The V and J ends lost 3 bases and 2 bases respectively, with 18 bases between them. Germline lookup yields CDR1 SGHNT and CDR2 YYREEE (reference sequence). CDR3 DNA sequence: TGTGCCAGCAGCTCAACCGGGTCCCGACTTACCTACGAGCAGTACTTC. As protein: CASSSTGSRLTYEQYF.

The rearrangement links TRBV27 to TRBJ2-7; TRBD2 matches 11 bases. This CDR3 has 15 residues. The V gene end was trimmed by 6 bases and the J gene end by 3 bases; junction bases not matched to a gene: 7. The germline V gene encodes CDR1 MNHEY and CDR2 SMNVEV (reference sequence). The CDR3 spells CASRIAGGPFYEQYF. As DNA, the CDR3 is TGTGCCAGCAGAATAGCGGGAGGGCCTTTCTACGAGCAGTACTTC.

The chain combines TRBV28 with TRBJ2-7; weak D call: TRBD1 (8 bases). The V and J ends lost 5 bases and 4 bases respectively, with 15 bases between them. The CDR3 runs to 14 residues. Germline values: CDR1 MDHEN, CDR2 SYDVKM. CDR3: CASSDRGGLYEQYF. CDR3 nucleotide sequence: TGTGCCAGCAGTGACAGGGGAGGGCTTTACGAGCAGTACTTC.

The CDR3 nucleotides are TGTGCCAGCAGCTTAGGACGGGGACTAGCGGGAGGTTGGGAGCAGTACTTC. Translating it yields CASSLGRGLAGGWEQYF. The J gene is TRBJ2-7, the V gene TRBV7-2; 15 bases line up with TRBD2. V lost 1 base and J lost 7; bases outside the gene matches: 8. The length of the CDR3 is 17 residues. The germline V gene encodes CDR1 SGHTA and CDR2 FQGNSA.